One and the same sample provided the 17 T cell receptor beta chains below, sequenced in a study of blood T cell repertoires in COVID-19. The method was immunoSEQ multiplex PCR; TCRdb's version includes in-frame clones alone and lacks a portion of them. Of about 440,000 clones detected, roughly 90% appear once; the ten largest clones hold roughly 4%. Sequencing was performed on peripheral blood. The receptor set was obtained from a woman aged 30 to 39 with acute or convalescent COVID-19.

This chain joins TRBV19 and TRBJ1-5; unclear D gene. The CDR3 is 16 residues long. Germline CDR1 LNHDA, CDR2 SQIVND (reference sequence). The V end was cut by 7 bases, the J end by 0 bases, with 16 bases between. The CDR3 here is CASKVEESYSNQPQHF. Written as DNA, the CDR3 is TGTGCCAGTAAGGTCGAGGAAAGCTATAGCAATCAGCCCCAGCATTTT.

The chain has TRBV19 and TRBJ1-5; D is undetermined. Germline V gene lookup returns CDR1 LNHDA and CDR2 SQIVND (reference sequence). V lost 5 bases and J 4 bases, leaving 15 bases between the germline ends. CDR3 length equals 15 residues. CDR3 in amino acids: CASSPPAGTNQPQHF. The CDR3 nucleotides are TGTGCCAGTAGTCCCCCCGCAGGTACAAATCAGCCCCAGCATTTT.

This chain uses TRBV19 with TRBJ1-4; D is uncertain. CDR1 and CDR2 from the germline V gene are LNHDA and SQIVND (reference sequence). The CDR3 runs 14 residues. V was trimmed by 3 bases and J by 8 bases, leaving 13 bases between them. The CDR3 DNA reads as TGTGCCAGTAGTATTAGTCGGGGAAGAGAAAAACTGTTTTTT. Translating gives CASSISRGREKLFF.

V gene TRBV5-6 combines with J gene TRBJ2-7; TRBD2 might be the D (5 bases). Trimming took 4 bases from V and 1 from J, leaving 9 bases between them. The CDR3 has 13 residues. Per germline, CDR1 SGHDT and CDR2 YYEEEE. The CDR3 reads CASSLAGSYEQYF. The CDR3 DNA reads as TGTGCCAGCAGCCTCGCGGGTTCCTACGAGCAGTACTTC.

The V call is TRBV5-4, the J call TRBJ2-1, with D maybe TRBD2 (6 bases). The CDR3 length is 15 residues. The V and J ends lost 4 bases and 5 bases respectively, with 16 bases between them. Germline V gives CDR1 SGHNT, CDR2 YYREEE (reference sequence). CDR3: CASSRRVVRNNEQFF. In DNA, the CDR3 is TGTGCCAGCAGCCGGAGGGTAGTTCGGAACAATGAGCAGTTCTTC. The variable domain in full, with the rest retrieved from reference TRBV5-4 and TRBJ2-1, is ETGVTQSPTHLIKTRGQQVTLRCSSQSGHNTVSWYQQALGQGPQFIFQYYREEENGRGNFPPRFSGLQFPNYSSELNVNALELDDSALYLCASSRRVVRNNEQFFGPGTRLTVL.

The gene calls are TRBV6-2 or TRBV6-3 and TRBJ2-1; 11 nucleotides match TRBD2. Germline V lookup: CDR1 MNHEY, CDR2 SVGEGT. The trim removed 5 bases at V and 6 bases at J, leaving 3 bases unmatched. This CDR3 spans 14 amino acids. The CDR3 coding sequence is TGTGCCAGCAGTGTACTAGCGGGGGTCAATGAGCAGTTCTTC. It codes for CASSVLAGVNEQFF.

The sample holds a few counts of this clone. This chain links TRBV5-6 with TRBJ1-2; 7 nucleotides line up with TRBD1. The V gene end was trimmed by 4 bases and the J gene end by 5 bases; junction bases not matched to a gene: 8. The length of the CDR3 is 14 residues. CDR1 SGHDT and CDR2 YYEEEE come from the germline V gene. The CDR3 protein is CASSPAGQLYGYTF. CDR3 bases: TGTGCCAGCAGCCCCGCGGGACAGCTTTATGGCTACACCTTC.

V is TRBV28 and J is TRBJ2-4; 9 bases are a match to TRBD1. Trimming cost V 5 bases and J 8 bases; bases outside gene matches: 10. Looked up from germline, CDR1 is MDHEN and CDR2 is SYDVKM. This CDR3 comprises 15 residues. The CDR3 sequence is CASSPTQGAQDIQYF. The CDR3 DNA follows: TGTGCCAGCAGTCCAACACAGGGGGCGCAGGACATTCAGTACTTC.

The genes are TRBV24-1 and TRBJ2-1; 12 bases are a match to TRBD2. The V gene end was trimmed by 1 base and the J gene end by 7 bases; junction bases not matched to a gene: 7. Germline V gene lookup returns CDR1 KGHDR and CDR2 SFDVKD. This CDR3 is built from 17 residues. The CDR3 nucleotides are TGTGCCACCAGTGATTTAGGCCTAGCGGGGGGGCTAAATGAGCAGTTCTTC. Translated, it gives CATSDLGLAGGLNEQFF.

The chain uses TRBV28 and TRBJ1-5, with D unclear. Trimming stripped 3 bases from V and 0 bases from J, with 12 bases between. The V gene's germline CDR1 is MDHEN and CDR2 SYDVKM. The CDR3 runs 16 residues. CDR3 sequence: CASSFSGGYSNQPQHF. The CDR3 DNA reads as TGTGCCAGCAGTTTCTCGGGAGGTTATAGCAATCAGCCCCAGCATTTT. Filled out from reference TRBV28 and TRBJ1-5, the complete variable domain reads DVKVTQSSRYLVKRTGEKVFLECVQDMDHENMFWYRQDPGLGLRLIYFSYDVKMKEKGDIPEGYSVSREKKERFSLILESASTNQTSMYLCASSFSGGYSNQPQHFGDGTRLSIL.

The V gene is TRBV18, the J gene TRBJ1-3; 8 bases line up with TRBD1. CDR1 is KGHSH, CDR2 LQKENI, per germline. The trim removed 3 bases at V and 4 bases at J, leaving 14 bases unmatched. The CDR3 contains 18 residues. CDR3 sequence: CASSPLQGRGHYGNTIYF. Written as DNA, the CDR3 is TGTGCCAGCTCACCCCTGCAAGGCAGGGGGCATTACGGAAACACCATATATTTT.

CDR3 bases: TGTGCCATGGGGGGAGGGGAGCTGTTTTTT. This codes for CAMGGGELFF. The V and J genes are TRBV11-2 and TRBJ2-2; a possible D gene is TRBD2 (6 bases). Trimming pared 10 bases from V and 8 bases from J, leaving 8 bases between. The CDR3 extends over 10 amino acids. Germline CDR1 is SGHAT and CDR2 is FQNNGV.

V gene TRBV7-2 combines with J gene TRBJ2-1, with unresolved D. Between the trimmed V and J ends, which lost 2 bases and 9 bases, there was a span of 8 bases. This CDR3 has 12 residues. Germline V gives CDR1 SGHTA, CDR2 FQGNSA. CDR3 DNA sequence: TGTGCCAGCAGCTTATTACGAGGTGAGCAGTTCTTC. Protein: CASSLLRGEQFF.

This clone was detected only once. The chain employs TRBV5-4 and TRBJ2-2; D not resolved. CDR1 is SGHNT, CDR2 YYREEE, per germline (reference sequence). V gave up 4 bases and J gave up 1 base, with 8 bases separating them. This CDR3 region has 14 residues. The CDR3 DNA follows: TGTGCCAGCAGCACTCAAAGGAACACCGGGGAGCTGTTTTTT. It codes for CASSTQRNTGELFF.

The chain is built from TRBV2 and TRBJ2-2; 14 bases line up with TRBD2. This CDR3 is built from 18 residues. Germline assignment: CDR1 SNHLY and CDR2 FYNNEI. The J segment lost 0 bases and the V segment lost 7 bases, leaving 7 bases of the junction unmatched. The CDR3 spells CASMDRLAGGSNTGELFF. The CDR3 DNA sequence: TGTGCCAGCATGGACCGACTAGCGGGGGGGTCGAACACCGGGGAGCTGTTTTTT.

This clone was recorded a few times. V is TRBV5-4 and J is TRBJ1-6, with D perhaps matching TRBD1 (5 bases). The germline V gene has CDR1 SGHNT and CDR2 YYREEE (reference sequence). The CDR3 covers 17 residues. With 2 bases removed from V and 5 bases from J, the gap between germline ends came to 17 bases. The CDR3 region is CASSFSLGPMNNSPLHF. CDR3 coding DNA: TGTGCCAGCAGCTTTAGTTTGGGGCCGATGAATAATTCACCCCTCCACTTT. Drawing the rest from reference TRBV5-4 and TRBJ1-6, the complete variable domain is ETGVTQSPTHLIKTRGQQVTLRCSSQSGHNTVSWYQQALGQGPQFIFQYYREEENGRGNFPPRFSGLQFPNYSSELNVNALELDDSALYLCASSFSLGPMNNSPLHFGNGTRLTVT.

The CDR3 region is CASSQRDPTGGNTEAFF. The CDR3 nucleotides are TGCGCCAGCAGCCAACGGGACCCGACAGGGGGGAACACTGAAGCTTTCTTT. The V gene is TRBV4-1, the J gene TRBJ1-1; 9 bases fit TRBD1. Looked up from germline, CDR1 is MGHRA and CDR2 is YSYEKL. Trimming at V came to 2 bases and at J to 1 base, leaving 8 bases not matched to a gene. The CDR3 has 17 amino acids.